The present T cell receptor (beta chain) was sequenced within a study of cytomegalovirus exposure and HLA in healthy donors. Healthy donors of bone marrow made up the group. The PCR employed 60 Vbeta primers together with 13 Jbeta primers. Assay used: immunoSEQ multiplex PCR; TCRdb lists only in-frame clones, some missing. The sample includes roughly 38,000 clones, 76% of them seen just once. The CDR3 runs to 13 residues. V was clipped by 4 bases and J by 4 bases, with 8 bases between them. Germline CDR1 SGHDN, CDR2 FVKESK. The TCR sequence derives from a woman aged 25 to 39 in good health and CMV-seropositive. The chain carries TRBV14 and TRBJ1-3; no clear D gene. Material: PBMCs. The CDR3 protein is CASSPAAGNTIYF. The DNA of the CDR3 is TGTGCCAGCAGCCCTGCGGCCGGAAACACCATATATTTT. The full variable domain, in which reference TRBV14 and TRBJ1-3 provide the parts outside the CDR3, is EAGVTQFPSHSVIEKGQTVTLRCDPISGHDNLYWYRRVMGKEIKFLLHFVKESKQDESGMPNNRFLAERTGGTYSTLKVQPAELEDSGVYFCASSPAAGNTIYFGEGSWLTVV.